This TCR beta chain was sequenced during a study of shared T cell receptors in the human thymus. TCRdb keeps only in-frame clones here, not all; method: immunoSEQ multiplex PCR. The data show some 700,000 clones, with around 85% seen just once and over 0.008% held by the top ten. V was pared by 4 bases and J by 2 bases, with 9 bases between. Looked up from germline, CDR1 is LGHNA and CDR2 is YSLEER. CDR3 length equals 14 residues. The data also belong to a second study, concerning human thymus T cells. This second report adds: It was healthy Finnish infants having corrective surgery for congenital heart defects who were the donors. Corrective heart surgery yielded the resections from which the thymus tissue came. An apparent bias in V and J gene usage was seen in thymic and blood repertoires. As related research reported, thymic repertoires overlapped highly among unrelated individuals.

The chain joins TRBV4-3 to TRBJ1-5; weak D call: TRBD1 (6 bases). Material for sequencing was thymocytes. This clonotype was sampled from a girl in the first two years of life with a congenital heart defect. The chain's CDR3 is CASSLKGGNQPQHF. For the CDR3, the DNA is TGCGCCAGCAGCCTAAAGGGGGGCAATCAGCCCCAGCATTTT.